This is a list of T cell receptor beta chains from one sample in a study of blood T cells in healthy people across ages. MiXCR, run by TCRdb on the 5' RACE reads, gives a single entry per CDR3 protein. The table shows roughly 1.9 million distinct CDR3 sequences, with about 39% occurring only once. Sequenced sample: blood. The receptors originated from a human donor in good health. Each CDR3 is given with its conserved first and last residue. Each record gives: J gene, D gene, clone size, V gene, CDR3 DNA, CDR3 protein. A D gene is named only where the DNA matches it firmly. Expanded clones are given a class, and other clones once, few, many or no size at all.

J gene: TRBJ2-1; D gene: TRBD2; clone size: few; V gene: TRBV7-9; CDR3 DNA: TGTGCCAGCAGCTTAACCGGCGGGGGGGCAGTATACAATGAGCAGTTCTTC; CDR3 protein: CASSLTGGGAVYNEQFF
J gene: TRBJ1-5; D gene: .; clone size: .; V gene: TRBV27; CDR3 DNA: TGTGCCAGCAGTTTATCGCAACCCGGGGGCAATCAGCCCCAGCATTTT; CDR3 protein: CASSLSQPGGNQPQHF
J gene: TRBJ2-5; D gene: .; clone size: few; V gene: TRBV5-1; CDR3 DNA: TGCGCCAGCAGCTTGGCCGGGGCCACGAGGGCGGAGACCCAGTACTTC; CDR3 protein: CASSLAGATRAETQYF
J gene: TRBJ2-1; D gene: .; clone size: few; V gene: TRBV29-1; CDR3 DNA: TGCAGCGTTGAAGATCCTGGGACCCTCAATGAGCAGTTCTTC; CDR3 protein: CSVEDPGTLNEQFF
J gene: TRBJ1-4; D gene: .; clone size: .; V gene: TRBV5-1; CDR3 DNA: TGCGCCAGCAGCTTTTCTGCCGCTAATTCAGGGGAGAAACTGTTTTTT; CDR3 protein: CASSFSAANSGEKLFF
J gene: TRBJ2-5; D gene: .; clone size: few; V gene: TRBV30; CDR3 DNA: TGTGCCTACACCAGGGAGGGACAGGCGACGAGAGAGACCCAGTACTTC; CDR3 protein: CAYTREGQATRETQYF
J gene: TRBJ2-3; D gene: TRBD2; clone size: many; V gene: TRBV28; CDR3 DNA: TGTGCCAGCAGTGAGGCGCGGGGGGGGGTAACAGATACGCAGTATTTT; CDR3 protein: CASSEARGGVTDTQYF
J gene: TRBJ2-7; D gene: TRBD1; clone size: once; V gene: TRBV7-9; CDR3 DNA: TGTGCCAGCAGATCGGGACAGGGGGGCACCTCCGCCTCCTACGAGCAGTACTTC; CDR3 protein: CASRSGQGGTSASYEQYF
J gene: TRBJ2-6; D gene: .; clone size: few; V gene: TRBV7-2; CDR3 DNA: TGTGCCAGCAGCTCCACGACAGGACCGAGCTCTGGGGCCAACGTCCTGACTTTC; CDR3 protein: CASSSTTGPSSGANVLTF
J gene: TRBJ1-2; D gene: TRBD1; clone size: few; V gene: TRBV12-5; CDR3 DNA: TGTGCTAGTGGTTTGTCGCGCAGGGGGCGAAGTGGCTACACCTTC; CDR3 protein: CASGLSRRGRSGYTF
J gene: TRBJ1-1; D gene: .; clone size: .; V gene: TRBV12-5; CDR3 DNA: TGTGCTAGTGGTTTGCTGGATTTTGAAGCTTTCTTT; CDR3 protein: CASGLLDFEAFF
J gene: TRBJ2-1; D gene: TRBD1; clone size: few; V gene: TRBV20-1; CDR3 DNA: TGCGGCCCCAGTCGGACAGGGGACAATGAGCAGTTCTTC; CDR3 protein: CGPSRTGDNEQFF
J gene: TRBJ2-5; D gene: .; clone size: .; V gene: TRBV7-3; CDR3 DNA: TGTACCAGCAGCTTACCGCGCTCCCCCGGGACGTTACCCCGAGAGACCCAGTACTTC; CDR3 protein: CTSSLPRSPGTLPRETQYF
J gene: TRBJ2-1; D gene: TRBD2; clone size: .; V gene: TRBV2; CDR3 DNA: TGTGCCAGCAGTGCCTCTAGCGGGCCGGGAGAGCAGTTCTTC; CDR3 protein: CASSASSGPGEQFF
J gene: TRBJ1-2; D gene: TRBD1; clone size: .; V gene: TRBV12-3/TRBV12-4; CDR3 DNA: TGTGCCAGCAGGCCCGGGACAGGGGGCTTCGGCTATGGCTACACCTTC; CDR3 protein: CASRPGTGGFGYGYTF
J gene: TRBJ2-2; D gene: .; clone size: many; V gene: TRBV6-4; CDR3 DNA: TGTGCCAGCAGTGAAGAGGGGGCGAACACCGGGGAGCTGTTTTTT; CDR3 protein: CASSEEGANTGELFF
J gene: TRBJ2-5; D gene: .; clone size: .; V gene: TRBV13; CDR3 DNA: TGTGCCAGCAACCCGATCCTCCGGGAAGAGACCCAGTACTTC; CDR3 protein: CASNPILREETQYF
J gene: TRBJ2-6; D gene: TRBD2; clone size: .; V gene: TRBV2; CDR3 DNA: TGTGCCAGCTCCGCGGGGGGCGCCTCTGGGGCCAACGTTCTGACTTTC; CDR3 protein: CASSAGGASGANVLTF
J gene: TRBJ2-7; D gene: TRBD2; clone size: .; V gene: TRBV12-3/TRBV12-4; CDR3 DNA: TGTGCCAGCAGTCCCGGACTAGCGGGGGCGTACTACGAGCAGTACTTC; CDR3 protein: CASSPGLAGAYYEQYF
J gene: TRBJ2-1; D gene: .; clone size: .; V gene: TRBV9; CDR3 DNA: TGTGCCAGCAGCGTCGACAGTGCCCTTACCTACAATGAGCAGTTCTTC; CDR3 protein: CASSVDSALTYNEQFF
J gene: TRBJ1-1; D gene: .; clone size: .; V gene: TRBV7-8; CDR3 DNA: TGTGCCAGCAGCTTAGTCGTAGGGAACACTGAAGCTTTCTTT; CDR3 protein: CASSLVVGNTEAFF
J gene: TRBJ2-1; D gene: TRBD2; clone size: few; V gene: TRBV20-1; CDR3 DNA: TGCAGTGCTAGAACGGCGGGGGACTTCTACAATGAGCAGTTCTTC; CDR3 protein: CSARTAGDFYNEQFF
J gene: TRBJ1-4; D gene: TRBD1; clone size: .; V gene: TRBV20-1; CDR3 DNA: TGCAGTGCTACTAACCCCAGGGGGACTAATGAAAAACTGTTTTTT; CDR3 protein: CSATNPRGTNEKLFF
J gene: TRBJ2-7; D gene: TRBD1; clone size: .; V gene: TRBV7-2; CDR3 DNA: TGTGCCAGCAGCTTGCCCCCCGGACAGGGATCCACCTACGAGCAGTACTTC; CDR3 protein: CASSLPPGQGSTYEQYF
J gene: TRBJ1-1; D gene: TRBD1; clone size: .; V gene: TRBV10-3; CDR3 DNA: TGTGCCATCAGTCCCTGGGGACAGCTGAACACTGAAGCTTTCTTT; CDR3 protein: CAISPWGQLNTEAFF
J gene: TRBJ1-2; D gene: .; clone size: few; V gene: TRBV12-3/TRBV12-4; CDR3 DNA: TGTGCCAGCAGACTAGGGAATAACTATGGCTACACCTTC; CDR3 protein: CASRLGNNYGYTF
J gene: TRBJ2-2; D gene: .; clone size: few; V gene: TRBV10-3; CDR3 DNA: TGTGCCACTATGGACACCGGGGAGCTGTTTTTT; CDR3 protein: CATMDTGELFF
J gene: TRBJ2-5; D gene: .; clone size: .; V gene: TRBV7-9; CDR3 DNA: TGTGCCAGCAGCAGTCCCTATTACCAAGAGACCCAGTACTTC; CDR3 protein: CASSSPYYQETQYF
J gene: TRBJ2-1; D gene: .; clone size: few; V gene: TRBV10-3; CDR3 DNA: TGTGCCATCAGTGAGGTACCCTACAATGAGCAGTTCTTC; CDR3 protein: CAISEVPYNEQFF
J gene: TRBJ2-1; D gene: .; clone size: .; V gene: TRBV10-3; CDR3 DNA: TGTGCCATCAGTGTTGGGGGGGACACCTACAATGAGCAGTTCTTC; CDR3 protein: CAISVGGDTYNEQFF
J gene: TRBJ2-7; D gene: TRBD2; clone size: .; V gene: TRBV7-7; CDR3 DNA: TGTGCTAGCAGCCCCGGGGAGGGGACCTACGAGCAGTACTTC; CDR3 protein: CASSPGEGTYEQYF
J gene: TRBJ1-1; D gene: TRBD1; clone size: few; V gene: TRBV7-3; CDR3 DNA: TGTGCCAGCAGCTTAAATAAGGGGGCAGAAGCTTTCTTT; CDR3 protein: CASSLNKGAEAFF
J gene: TRBJ2-5; D gene: .; clone size: .; V gene: TRBV12-3/TRBV12-4; CDR3 DNA: TGTGCCAGCAGTTCCACCAGGGGCGGGGAGACCCAGTACTTC; CDR3 protein: CASSSTRGGETQYF
J gene: TRBJ1-2; D gene: TRBD1; clone size: .; V gene: TRBV7-9; CDR3 DNA: TGTGCCAGCAGCTTCGTTTCAGGGGGTGACAATGGCTACACCTTC; CDR3 protein: CASSFVSGGDNGYTF
J gene: TRBJ1-1; D gene: TRBD1; clone size: .; V gene: TRBV5-1; CDR3 DNA: TGCGCCAGCCTTAACAAGACAGGGCCGAACACTGAAGCTTTCTTT; CDR3 protein: CASLNKTGPNTEAFF
J gene: TRBJ1-2; D gene: .; clone size: .; V gene: TRBV27; CDR3 DNA: TGTGCCAGCAGCCAAAGCCCCCCAGGGCCTCCTAACTATGGCTACACCTTC; CDR3 protein: CASSQSPPGPPNYGYTF
J gene: TRBJ1-5; D gene: .; clone size: .; V gene: TRBV24-1; CDR3 DNA: TGTGCCACCAGTGATCCCAGACAGGAAAATCAGCCCCAGCATTTT; CDR3 protein: CATSDPRQENQPQHF
J gene: TRBJ2-3; D gene: .; clone size: .; V gene: TRBV9; CDR3 DNA: TGTGCCAGCCGAAAGGGGTCAGGGACAGATACGCAGTATTTT; CDR3 protein: CASRKGSGTDTQYF
J gene: TRBJ2-7; D gene: TRBD2; clone size: .; V gene: TRBV20-1; CDR3 DNA: TGCAGTGCTAGAGTAGCGGGGGGGACCTACGAGCAGTACTTC; CDR3 protein: CSARVAGGTYEQYF
J gene: TRBJ2-3; D gene: TRBD2; clone size: .; V gene: TRBV20-1; CDR3 DNA: TGCAGTGCTAGAGATCAGCGAACTAGCGGGAGCACAGATACGCAGTATTTT; CDR3 protein: CSARDQRTSGSTDTQYF
J gene: TRBJ1-2; D gene: .; clone size: few; V gene: TRBV14; CDR3 DNA: TGTGCCAGCAGCCAAAGCCCGACGGGCAGAACGTACACCTTC; CDR3 protein: CASSQSPTGRTYTF
J gene: TRBJ2-3; D gene: .; clone size: few; V gene: TRBV29-1; CDR3 DNA: TGCAGCGTCAACCACCGGGACAGTACCGGGACTGATACGCAGTATTTT; CDR3 protein: CSVNHRDSTGTDTQYF
J gene: TRBJ2-7; D gene: TRBD1; clone size: few; V gene: TRBV7-2; CDR3 DNA: TGTGCCAGCAGCTATGGACAGGGGTTATTCGACGAGCAGTACTTC; CDR3 protein: CASSYGQGLFDEQYF
J gene: TRBJ1-2; D gene: .; clone size: .; V gene: TRBV15; CDR3 DNA: TGTGCCACCAGCAGAGAGAGTCTACGGGGAAGGCTTATGTTGAACACCTTC; CDR3 protein: CATSRESLRGRLMLNTF
J gene: TRBJ1-4; D gene: TRBD1; clone size: .; V gene: TRBV29-1; CDR3 DNA: TGCAGCGCCGGTGGACAGGTTGGTGAAAAACTGTTTTTT; CDR3 protein: CSAGGQVGEKLFF
J gene: TRBJ2-7; D gene: .; clone size: few; V gene: TRBV6-1; CDR3 DNA: TGTGCCAGCAGTGCTAGGGTCATTTACGAGCAGTACTTC; CDR3 protein: CASSARVIYEQYF
J gene: TRBJ1-5; D gene: .; clone size: .; V gene: TRBV7-2; CDR3 DNA: TGTGCCAGCAGCTCCGACAGTTACCGCCAGCCCCAGCATTTT; CDR3 protein: CASSSDSYRQPQHF
J gene: TRBJ2-7; D gene: TRBD2; clone size: few; V gene: TRBV12-3/TRBV12-4; CDR3 DNA: TGTGCCAGCAGTTCAGTAGCGGGGGGTTACGAGCAGTACTTC; CDR3 protein: CASSSVAGGYEQYF